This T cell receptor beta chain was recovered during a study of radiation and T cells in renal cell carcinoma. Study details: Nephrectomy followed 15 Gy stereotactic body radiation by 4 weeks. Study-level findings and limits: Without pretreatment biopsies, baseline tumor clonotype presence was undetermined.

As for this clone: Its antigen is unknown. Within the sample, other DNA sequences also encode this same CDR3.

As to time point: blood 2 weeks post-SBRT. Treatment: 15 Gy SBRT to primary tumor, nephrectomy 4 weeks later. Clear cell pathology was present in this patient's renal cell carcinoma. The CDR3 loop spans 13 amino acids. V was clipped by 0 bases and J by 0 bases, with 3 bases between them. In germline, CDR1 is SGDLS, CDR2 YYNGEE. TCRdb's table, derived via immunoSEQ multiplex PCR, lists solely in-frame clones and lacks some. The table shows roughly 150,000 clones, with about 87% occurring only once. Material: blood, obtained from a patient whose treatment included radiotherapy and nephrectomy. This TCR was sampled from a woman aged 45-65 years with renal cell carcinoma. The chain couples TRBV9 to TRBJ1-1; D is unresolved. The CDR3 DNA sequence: TGTGCCAGCAGCGTAGCGGTGAACACTGAAGCTTTCTTT. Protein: CASSVAVNTEAFF. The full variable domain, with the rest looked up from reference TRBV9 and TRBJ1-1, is DSGVTQTPKHLITATGQRVTLRCSPRSGDLSVYWYQQSLDQGLQFLIQYYNGEERAKGNILERFSAQQFPDLHSELNLSSLELGDSALYFCASSVAVNTEAFFGQGTRLTVV.